This T cell receptor (beta chain) is drawn from a study of T cell responses to AZD1222 COVID-19 vaccine. As concerns this clone: Its antigen is not identified.

Some clones are missing from TCRdb's copy, which holds only in-frame ones; the method was immunoSEQ multiplex PCR. The profile covers just under 75,000 clones, with roughly 75% appearing a single time and roughly 50% taken by the ten largest. Study conclusions and caveats: Regions 160-218 and 743-854 held dominance among vaccine-associated CD4 TCRs, which spanned spike. Baseline serostatus was positive in only 5 to 7 AZD1222 recipients. Spike-specific TCR breadth and depth both grew after two AZD1222 doses. Scientists sampled the repertoires only once the peak T cell response had passed.

The CDR3 is 13 residues long. V was shortened by 5 bases and J by 4 bases, with 11 bases between the two germline ends. CDR1 SEHNR and CDR2 FQNEAQ come from the germline V gene (reference sequence). The sequence derives from an adult who received the AZD1222 COVID-19 vaccine. The gene calls are TRBV7-9 and TRBJ1-2; D is unresolved. This material consisted of peripheral blood, taken 28 days after the second AZD1222 dose. The CDR3 here is CASSTGGVYGYTF. For the CDR3, the DNA is TGTGCCAGCAGCACGGGAGGAGTCTATGGCTACACCTTC.